This T cell receptor beta chain originates from a study of T cells of healthy individuals. From the 5' RACE reads, TCRdb called clonotypes with MiXCR, one entry per CDR3 protein. Of around 80,000 distinct CDR3 sequences listed, approximately 5.4% are singletons. Between the trimmed V and J ends, which lost 3 bases and 3 bases, there was a span of 15 bases. This CDR3 region has 16 residues. In this sample, this clonotype turned up many times. The source is a female donor in good health. The genes are TRBV12-3 or TRBV12-4 and TRBJ2-1; the D is unclear. CDR3 nucleotide sequence: TGTGCCAGCAGTTTCGCAGCCGGGTCCGTCTACAATGAGCAGTTCTTC. Protein: CASSFAAGSVYNEQFF.